Here is one T cell receptor (beta chain) with its context. This entry belongs to a study of response to subunit inactivated influenza vaccine. Each CDR3 protein gets one entry after TCRdb re-called the RT-PCR reads with MiXCR. Of roughly 760,000 distinct CDR3 sequences listed, 21% are singletons. This CDR3 region has 17 residues. Germline CDR1 and CDR2: MNHEY and SVGAGI. V lost 3 bases and J lost 8; bases outside the gene matches: 12. The chain links TRBV6-5 to TRBJ2-1; 11 nucleotides match TRBD1. The sample in question was PBMCs from blood, obtained more than 4 days after vaccination. This TCR was sampled from a man aged 45-60 years who received an inactivated influenza vaccine. The CDR3 is CASSYHPGTGGAYEQFF. Written as DNA, the CDR3 is TGTGCCAGCAGTTATCACCCCGGGACAGGGGGAGCATATGAGCAGTTCTTC.